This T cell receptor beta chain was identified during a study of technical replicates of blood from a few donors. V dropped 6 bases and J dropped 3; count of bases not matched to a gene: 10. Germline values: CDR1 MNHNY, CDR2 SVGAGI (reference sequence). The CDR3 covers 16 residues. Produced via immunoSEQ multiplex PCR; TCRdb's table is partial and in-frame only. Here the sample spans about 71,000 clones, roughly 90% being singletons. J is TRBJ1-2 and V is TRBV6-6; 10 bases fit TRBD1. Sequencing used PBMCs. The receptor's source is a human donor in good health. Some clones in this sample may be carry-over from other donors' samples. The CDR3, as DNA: TGTGCCAGCAGCAAGACAGGGGGCGCGTTGGACTATGGCTACACCTTC. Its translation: CASSKTGGALDYGYTF.